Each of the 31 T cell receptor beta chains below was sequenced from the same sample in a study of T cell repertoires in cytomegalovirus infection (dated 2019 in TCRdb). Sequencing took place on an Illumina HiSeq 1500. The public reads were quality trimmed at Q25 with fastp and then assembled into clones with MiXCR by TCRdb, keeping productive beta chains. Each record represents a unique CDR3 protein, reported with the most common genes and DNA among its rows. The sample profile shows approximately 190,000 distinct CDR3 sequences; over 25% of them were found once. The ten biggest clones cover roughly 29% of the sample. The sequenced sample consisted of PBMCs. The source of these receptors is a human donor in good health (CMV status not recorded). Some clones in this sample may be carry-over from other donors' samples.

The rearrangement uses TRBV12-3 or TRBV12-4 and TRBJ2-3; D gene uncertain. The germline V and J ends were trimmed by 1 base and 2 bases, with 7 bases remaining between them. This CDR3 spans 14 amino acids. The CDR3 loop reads CASSLGSLTDTQYF. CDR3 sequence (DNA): TGTGCCAGCAGTTTAGGGTCCCTCACAGATACGCAGTATTTT.

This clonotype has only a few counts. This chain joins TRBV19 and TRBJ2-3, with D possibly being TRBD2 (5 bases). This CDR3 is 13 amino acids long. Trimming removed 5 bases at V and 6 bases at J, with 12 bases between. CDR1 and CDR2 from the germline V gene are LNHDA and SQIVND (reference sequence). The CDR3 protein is CASSGLMGDTQYF. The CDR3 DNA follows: TGTGCCAGTAGTGGACTTATGGGGGATACGCAGTATTTT.

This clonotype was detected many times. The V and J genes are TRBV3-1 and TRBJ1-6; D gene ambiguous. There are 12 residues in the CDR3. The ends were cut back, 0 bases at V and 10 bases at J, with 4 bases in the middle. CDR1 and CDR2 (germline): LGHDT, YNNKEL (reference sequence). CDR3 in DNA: TGTGCCAGCAGCCAAGAAGGATCACCCCTCCACTTT. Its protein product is CASSQEGSPLHF.

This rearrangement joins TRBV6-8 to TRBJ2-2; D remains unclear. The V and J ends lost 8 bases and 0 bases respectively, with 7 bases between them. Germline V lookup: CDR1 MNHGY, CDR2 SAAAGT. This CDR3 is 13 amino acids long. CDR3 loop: CASGDTNTGELFF. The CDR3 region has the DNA TGTGCCAGCGGCGACACGAACACCGGGGAGCTGTTTTTT.

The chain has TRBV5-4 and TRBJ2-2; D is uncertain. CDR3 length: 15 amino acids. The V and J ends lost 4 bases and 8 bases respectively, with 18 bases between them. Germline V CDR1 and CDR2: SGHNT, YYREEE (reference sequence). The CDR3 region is CASSPRTGFGGELFF. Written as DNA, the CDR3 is TGTGCCAGCAGCCCGAGGACCGGGTTTGGTGGGGAGCTGTTTTTT.

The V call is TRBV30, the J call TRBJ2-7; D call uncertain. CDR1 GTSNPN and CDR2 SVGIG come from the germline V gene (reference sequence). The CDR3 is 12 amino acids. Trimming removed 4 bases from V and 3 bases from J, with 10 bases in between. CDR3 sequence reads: CAWTPNFYEQYF. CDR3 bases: TGTGCCTGGACCCCAAACTTCTACGAGCAGTACTTC.

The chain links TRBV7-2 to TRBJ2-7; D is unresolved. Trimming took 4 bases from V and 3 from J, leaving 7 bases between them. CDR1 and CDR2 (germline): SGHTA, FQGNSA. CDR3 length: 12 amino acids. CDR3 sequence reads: CASSSFFYEQYF. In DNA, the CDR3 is TGTGCCAGCAGCTCTTTTTTCTACGAGCAGTACTTC.

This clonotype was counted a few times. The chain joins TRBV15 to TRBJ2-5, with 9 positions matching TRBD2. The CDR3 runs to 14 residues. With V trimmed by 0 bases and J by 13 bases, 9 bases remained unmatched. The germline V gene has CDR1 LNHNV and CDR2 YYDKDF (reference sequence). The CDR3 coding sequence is TGTGCCACCAGCAGAGATAGAGCGGGGGGCCAAAGGTACTTC. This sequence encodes CATSRDRAGGQRYF.

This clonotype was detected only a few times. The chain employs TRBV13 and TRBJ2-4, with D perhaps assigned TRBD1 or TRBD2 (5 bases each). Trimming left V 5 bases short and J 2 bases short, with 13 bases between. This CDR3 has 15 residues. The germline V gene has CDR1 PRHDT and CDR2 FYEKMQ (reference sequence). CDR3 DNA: TGTGCCAGCAGCGCCGCATGGGGGTCCAAAAACATTCAGTACTTC. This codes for CASSAAWGSKNIQYF.

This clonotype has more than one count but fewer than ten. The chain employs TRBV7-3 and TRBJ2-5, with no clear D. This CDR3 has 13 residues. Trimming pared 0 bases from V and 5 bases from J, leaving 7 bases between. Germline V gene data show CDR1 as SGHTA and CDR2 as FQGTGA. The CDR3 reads CASSLTGAETQYF. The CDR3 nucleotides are TGTGCCAGCAGCTTAACGGGTGCGGAGACCCAGTACTTC.

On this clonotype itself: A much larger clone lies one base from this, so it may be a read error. The CDR3 nucleotides are TGTGCCAGCAGTTACTCGTTGGGGGACAGGTCCTACGAGCAGTACTTC. This sequence encodes CASSYSLGDRSYEQYF. The rearrangement uses TRBV6-5 and TRBJ2-7, with 8 bases identical to TRBD1. CDR1 MNHEY and CDR2 SVGAGI come from the germline V gene. This CDR3 comprises 16 residues. Losses at the gene ends were 0 bases for V and 1 base for J; bases not matched to a gene: 5.

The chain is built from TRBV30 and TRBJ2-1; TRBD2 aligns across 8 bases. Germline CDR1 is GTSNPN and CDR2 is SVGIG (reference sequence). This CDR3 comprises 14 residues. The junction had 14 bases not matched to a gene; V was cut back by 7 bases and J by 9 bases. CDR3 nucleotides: TGTGCCTTCTCGTCGGGAGCGGGGGTAGTTGAGCAGTTCTTC. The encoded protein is CAFSSGAGVVEQFF.

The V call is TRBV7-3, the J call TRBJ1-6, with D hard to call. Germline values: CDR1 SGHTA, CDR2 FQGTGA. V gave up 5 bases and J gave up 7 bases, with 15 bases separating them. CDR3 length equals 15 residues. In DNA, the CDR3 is TGTGCCAGCAGCCGAAACAGTGGGCCAAATTCACCCCTCCACTTT. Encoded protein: CASSRNSGPNSPLHF.

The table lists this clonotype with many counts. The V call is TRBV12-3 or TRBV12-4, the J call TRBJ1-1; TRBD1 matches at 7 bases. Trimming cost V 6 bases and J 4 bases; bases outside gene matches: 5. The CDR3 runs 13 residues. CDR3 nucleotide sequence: TGTGCCAGCAGCCCCGACAGGGTCACTGAAGCTTTCTTT. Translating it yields CASSPDRVTEAFF.

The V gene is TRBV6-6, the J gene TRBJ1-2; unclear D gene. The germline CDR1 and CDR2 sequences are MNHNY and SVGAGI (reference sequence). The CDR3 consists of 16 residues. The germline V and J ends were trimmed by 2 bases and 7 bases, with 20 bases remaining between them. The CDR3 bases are TGTGCCAGCAGTTACGACGGGCAGCCGGGGATGAGTGGCTACACCTTC. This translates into CASSYDGQPGMSGYTF.

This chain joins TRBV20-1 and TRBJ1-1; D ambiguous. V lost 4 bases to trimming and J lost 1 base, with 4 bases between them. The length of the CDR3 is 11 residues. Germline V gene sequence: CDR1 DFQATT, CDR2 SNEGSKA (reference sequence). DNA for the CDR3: TGCAGTGCTATCCGGAACACTGAAGCTTTCTTT. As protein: CSAIRNTEAFF.

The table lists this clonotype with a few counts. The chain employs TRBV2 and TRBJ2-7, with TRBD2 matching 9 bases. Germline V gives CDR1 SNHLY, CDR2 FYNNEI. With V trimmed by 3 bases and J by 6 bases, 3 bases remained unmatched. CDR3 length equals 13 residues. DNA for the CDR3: TGTGCCAGCAGTGATCGCGGGGGGGGCGAGCAGTACTTC. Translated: CASSDRGGGEQYF.

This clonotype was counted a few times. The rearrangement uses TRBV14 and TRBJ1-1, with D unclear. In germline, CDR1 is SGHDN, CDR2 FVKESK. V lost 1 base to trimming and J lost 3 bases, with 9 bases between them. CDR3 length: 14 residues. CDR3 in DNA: TGTGCCAGCAGCCAAGGGACTCTCCACACTGAAGCTTTCTTT. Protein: CASSQGTLHTEAFF.

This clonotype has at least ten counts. The DNA of the CDR3 is TGTGCCAGCAGACCAGGGGGGTTTAGCAATCAGCCCCAGCATTTT. Translation gives CASRPGGFSNQPQHF. The rearrangement links TRBV7-2 to TRBJ1-5, with 7 positions matching TRBD1. Looked up from germline, CDR1 is SGHTA and CDR2 is FQGNSA. This CDR3 is built from 15 residues. The V segment lost 6 bases and the J segment 0 bases; nucleotides outside the gene matches: 5.

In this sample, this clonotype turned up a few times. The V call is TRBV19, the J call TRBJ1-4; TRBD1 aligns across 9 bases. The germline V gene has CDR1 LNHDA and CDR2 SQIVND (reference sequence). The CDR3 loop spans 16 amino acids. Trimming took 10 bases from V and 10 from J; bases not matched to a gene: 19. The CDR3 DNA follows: TGTGCCACGAGAAAGCAGACCGGGACAGGGCTAGGAAAACTGTTTTTT. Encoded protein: CATRKQTGTGLGKLFF.

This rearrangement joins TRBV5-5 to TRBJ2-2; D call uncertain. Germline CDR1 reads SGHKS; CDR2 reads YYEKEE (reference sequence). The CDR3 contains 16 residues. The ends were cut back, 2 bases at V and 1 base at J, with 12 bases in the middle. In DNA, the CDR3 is TGTGCCAGCAGCTTAAAAAGAATCAAGAACACCGGGGAGCTGTTTTTT. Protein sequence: CASSLKRIKNTGELFF.

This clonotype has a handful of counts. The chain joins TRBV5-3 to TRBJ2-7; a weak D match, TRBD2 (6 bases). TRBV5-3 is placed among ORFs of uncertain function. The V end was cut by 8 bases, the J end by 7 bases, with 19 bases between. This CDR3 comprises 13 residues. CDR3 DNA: TGTGCCAGCAGCGGCGGAGGGTTCGGAGAGCAGTACTTC. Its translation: CASSGGGFGEQYF.

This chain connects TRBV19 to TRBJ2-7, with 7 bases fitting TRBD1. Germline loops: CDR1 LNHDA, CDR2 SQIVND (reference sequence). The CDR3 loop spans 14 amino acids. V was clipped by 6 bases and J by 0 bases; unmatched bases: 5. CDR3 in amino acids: CASSVTGNSYEQYF. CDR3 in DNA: TGTGCCAGTAGCGTGACAGGGAACTCCTACGAGCAGTACTTC.

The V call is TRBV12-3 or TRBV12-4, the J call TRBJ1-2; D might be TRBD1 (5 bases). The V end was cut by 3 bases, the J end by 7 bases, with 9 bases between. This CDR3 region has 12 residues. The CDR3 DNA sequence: TGTGCCAGCAGTTTGTGGGGCGGTGGCTACACCTTC. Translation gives CASSLWGGGYTF.

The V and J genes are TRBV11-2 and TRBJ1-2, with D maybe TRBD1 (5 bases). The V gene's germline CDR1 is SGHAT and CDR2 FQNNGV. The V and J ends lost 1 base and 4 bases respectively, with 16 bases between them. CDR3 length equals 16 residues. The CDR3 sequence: CASSLGGRDEVYGYTF. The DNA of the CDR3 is TGTGCCAGCAGCTTAGGGGGCAGGGATGAAGTCTATGGCTACACCTTC.

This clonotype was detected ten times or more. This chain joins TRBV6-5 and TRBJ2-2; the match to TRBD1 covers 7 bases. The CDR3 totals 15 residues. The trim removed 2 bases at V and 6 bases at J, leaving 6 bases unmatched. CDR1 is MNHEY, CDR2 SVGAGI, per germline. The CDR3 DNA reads TGTGCCAGCAGTTACGTTCAAACAGGGGCCGGGGAGCTGTTTTTT. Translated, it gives CASSYVQTGAGELFF.

The CDR3 DNA reads TGTGCCAGCAGTTCCGGGGCCTACAATGAGCAGTTCTTC. It specifies CASSSGAYNEQFF. The V and J genes are TRBV5-4 and TRBJ2-1; D is perhaps TRBD2 (5 bases). The CDR3 consists of 13 residues. V was shortened by 5 bases and J by 2 bases, with 8 bases between the two germline ends. Germline loops: CDR1 SGHNT, CDR2 YYREEE (reference sequence).

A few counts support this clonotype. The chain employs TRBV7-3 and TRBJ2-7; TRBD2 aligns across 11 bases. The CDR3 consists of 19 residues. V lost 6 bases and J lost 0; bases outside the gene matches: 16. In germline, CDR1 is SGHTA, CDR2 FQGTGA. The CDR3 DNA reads TGTGCCAGCAGTACCACCGGGATAGCGGGGGGGAAAAGCTCCTACGAGCAGTACTTC. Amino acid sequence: CASSTTGIAGGKSSYEQYF.

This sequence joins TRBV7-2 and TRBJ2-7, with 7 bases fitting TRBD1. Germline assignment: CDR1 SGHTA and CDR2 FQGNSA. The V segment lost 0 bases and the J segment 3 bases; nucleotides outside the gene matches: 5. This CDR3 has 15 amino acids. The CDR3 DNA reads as TGTGCCAGCAGCTTAGCAGGCAGGGGGAACTACGAGCAGTACTTC. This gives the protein CASSLAGRGNYEQYF.

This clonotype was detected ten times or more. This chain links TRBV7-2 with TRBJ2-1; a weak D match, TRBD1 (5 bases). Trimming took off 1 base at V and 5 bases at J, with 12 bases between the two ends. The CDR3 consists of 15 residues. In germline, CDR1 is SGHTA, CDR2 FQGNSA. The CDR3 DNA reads TGTGCCAGCAGCTTAGGGCAGGGTGTACACAATGAGCAGTTCTTC. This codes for CASSLGQGVHNEQFF.

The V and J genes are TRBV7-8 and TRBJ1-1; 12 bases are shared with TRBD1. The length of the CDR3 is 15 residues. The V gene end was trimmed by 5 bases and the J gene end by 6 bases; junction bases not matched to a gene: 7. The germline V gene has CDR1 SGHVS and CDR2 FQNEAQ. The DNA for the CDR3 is TGTGCCAGCAGCCTGGGGACAGGGGGCCTCGCTGAAGCTTTCTTT. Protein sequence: CASSLGTGGLAEAFF.